The T cell receptor beta chain described here comes from a study of blood T cells in healthy people across ages (dated by TCRdb to between 2015 and 2017). For the wider study: Template switching captured roughly one uniquely barcoded TCR beta cDNA molecule per two T cells in model experiments. Age-related changes in TCR beta repertoire diversity were measured in the study by deep sequencing normalized with unique cDNA molecular identifiers. Using the same blood draw, the study looked at two additional independent replicas of 1 million unique cDNA reads for two donors, one aged 18 to 30 and the other aged 80 or older. The donors were split into four age groups: young (average 16 years), middle-aged (39), aged (approximately 59) and long-lived (82). Overall study results and their limits: A strong correlation was found between observed TCR beta diversity and the percentage of naive T cells measured by flow cytometry. As age increased, observed TCR beta diversity per million T cells dropped in a roughly linear way, and a significant reduction was already evident by age roughly 40. Estimates of total diversity from one million sequenced T cells were regarded as lower bounds and underestimates. The long-lived group showed more naive CD4+ T cells, fewer expanded clones and increased TCR diversity than the aged group, suggesting age selection. Donor CMV infection status was unknown, potentially confounding age-related changes in expanded clonotypes. Bulk unsorted PBMC profiling prevented conclusive comparison of naive and antigen-experienced compartments.

The library was obtained by 5' RACE. The instrument was an Illumina HiSeq 2500. The second PCR ran for about 6 to 12 cycles and used a J-beta primer mix along with a sample-barcoded 5' primer. A template-switch 5' adaptor carrying 12 random nucleotides introduced a unique molecular identifier onto each TCR beta cDNA molecule. Each sample yielded at least 2.5 million CDR3-containing paired-end reads. The Mint cDNA synthesis kit, primed by a TRBC-specific oligonucleotide, was used to synthesize first-strand cDNA from all RNA. After uracil-DNA glycosylase treatment, a first 18-cycle PCR used universal primers M1SS and BC2_uni_R on all cDNA. The original methods were these. For normalization, 1 million high-quality reads, each with a distinct molecular identifier, were randomly selected from each sample. Instead of being binned into consensus sequences, reads with shared molecular identifiers were discarded. MiTCR, with a Q25 quality threshold and the strictest error-elimination algorithm, was used for CDR3 identification, clonotype clustering and error correction. A nonparametric unseen species model using Euler transformation provided a lower-bound estimate of total TCR beta diversity. TCRdb reran the public reads through fastp at Q25 and MiXCR, keeping productive beta chains. Entries are consolidated by CDR3 protein sequence, retaining the most common genes and DNA. Clone size and V and J calls follow TCRdb, not the original study. This sample holds over 700,000 distinct CDR3 sequences; approximately 25% were observed only once. Of the sample, more than 8.5% falls within the top ten clones.

A word on this clonotype: Its antigen target is currently unknown. No much larger clone exists at a distance of one base, and base qualities are not known.

Systemically healthy Caucasian individuals from Russia, 35 to 50 in total and aged roughly 6 to 95 years, were included as donors. Around 9.9 milliliters of peripheral blood were collected from each donor into EDTA-treated Vacutainer tubes. Ficoll-Paque density-gradient centrifugation was used to isolate PBMCs, with at least 6.5 million per sample. Trizol reagent was used to extract total RNA from the PBMCs, yielding at least 5 micrograms per sample. The percentages of naive CD45RAhigh/CD27high T cells were determined by flow cytometry on a PBMC aliquot from every donor. There are 16 amino acids in the CDR3, from cysteine to phenylalanine inclusive. The CDR3 DNA has 48 bases and is translated from base 1. V is pared back by 1 base and J by 3 bases, with 15 bases lying between the germline termini. CDR1 and CDR2 are drawn from the germline V gene (reference sequence): LNHNV, YYDKDF. This sample also belongs to another study, concerning T cells of mothers and their children. Drawing on the second study: Nine systemically healthy Caucasian individuals served as donors, namely three mothers together with their six children. cDNA synthesis used all of the extracted RNA, with around 1.5 ug of RNA in each 15 ul reaction. Sample barcodes and 2-4 random nucleotides were added via the M1S primer in the second PCR. Each mother yielded over 8.5 million TCR beta CDR3 reads and each child roughly 2.9 million reads. TCR recombination output is similarly shaped by thymic selection in related and unrelated pairs, with a minor effect exerted by inherited differences. Normalized repertoire overlap in related mother-child pairs was always slightly higher than in unrelated mother-child pairs, but the difference was never significant. No persistent microchimeric T cell clones were detected, at a sensitivity of around 97 clones per million clonotypes. Deep NGS was used in the study to compare the TCR beta repertoires of mothers and children and to look for features that separate related mother-child pairs from unrelated individuals. Mothers averaged roughly 36 +/- 4 years of age and children averaged about 10 +/- 4 years. After adapter ligation with NEBNext reagents, the libraries were sequenced on Illumina HiSeq 2000 with 100+100 nt paired-end reads. To avoid cross-contamination, the mother libraries and the child libraries were prepared a month apart and sequenced in separate runs. For each donor, between roughly 500,000 and 2,200,000 distinct TCR beta clonotypes were identified. Naive TCR beta clonotypes were estimated from low-frequency clonotypes matched to each donor's FACS-determined naive share, without sorting.

This chain is built from TRBV15 and TRBJ2-5; a tentative D match to TRBD2 spans 6 bases. The specimen sequenced was blood. This sequence originates from a boy between 10 and 17 years old in good health. The CDR3 protein is CATSRGSGGLKETQYF. The DNA sequence is given as TGTGCCACCAGCAGAGGTAGCGGAGGTCTAAAAGAGACCCAGTACTTC.